This TCR beta chain stems from a study of blood T cell repertoires in COVID-19. Study overall: Spain, Italy and the United States supplied samples that represented acute and convalescent COVID-19. Sources were T cells, B-cell-depleted T cells, or PBMCs; the material itself was cDNA or gDNA.

Original methodology: Amplifying reference gene primers gave estimates of nucleated cell counts. The assay was immunoSEQ multiplex PCR, and TCRdb's table has in-frame clones only and misses some. For V, J and clone size, that table is used; D and trimming come from the DNA. This repertoire shows some 50,000 clones, roughly 90% found once; its top ten account for under 3.5%. This CDR3 has 15 amino acids. V lost 5 bases, J lost 5 bases, and 10 bases stayed unmatched. CDR1 SGHAT and CDR2 FQNNGV come from the germline V gene. The clonotype was recovered from an elderly man with acute or convalescent COVID-19. The sequenced sample was peripheral blood. The chain employs TRBV11-2 and TRBJ2-7; 9 nucleotides match TRBD1. The CDR3 bases are TGTGCCAGCAGCCTGGGACAGGGCCCGACCAACGAGCAGTACTTC. Protein sequence: CASSLGQGPTNEQYF.